Listed here are 25 T cell receptor beta chains from one sample, sequenced in a study of cytomegalovirus exposure and HLA in healthy donors. The PCR employed 60 Vbeta primers together with 13 Jbeta primers. Profiled with immunoSEQ multiplex PCR; TCRdb holds only in-frame clones, not every one. The data hold some 120,000 clones, with about 80% observed a single time. Sample: PBMCs. These receptors came from a human donor in good health.

The V and J genes are TRBV4-1 and TRBJ1-2, with TRBD1 identical over 7 bases. Losses at the gene ends were 2 bases for V and 5 bases for J; bases not matched to a gene: 5. The CDR3 contains 14 residues. The germline V gene encodes CDR1 MGHRA and CDR2 YSYEKL. CDR3 in amino acids: CASSQPGQIYGYTF. The CDR3 DNA follows: TGCGCCAGCAGCCAACCGGGACAGATATATGGCTACACCTTC.

Only one count was recorded for this clone. The CDR3 sequence: CASSWVSGGHNEQFF. The CDR3 DNA follows: TGTGCCAGTAGTTGGGTGTCAGGGGGCCACAATGAGCAGTTCTTC. The chain joins TRBV19 to TRBJ2-1; TRBD1 agrees at 8 bases. The CDR3 length is 15 residues. The junction had 8 bases not matched to a gene; V was cut back by 5 bases and J by 5 bases. Per the germline V gene, CDR1 is LNHDA and CDR2 is SQIVND (reference sequence).

The gene calls are TRBV5-1 and TRBJ2-2, with 8 positions matching TRBD2. CDR3 length: 15 residues. In germline, CDR1 is SGHRS, CDR2 YFSETQ. The V and J ends lost 5 bases and 3 bases, in that order; junction bases with no gene match: 6. CDR3 sequence reads: CASSITSGDTGELFF. The CDR3 nucleotides read TGCGCCAGCAGTATAACTAGCGGAGACACCGGGGAGCTGTTTTTT.

This chain connects TRBV5-1 to TRBJ1-2, with D maybe TRBD1 (6 bases). V lost 2 bases to trimming and J lost 8 bases, with 40 bases between them. Per the germline V gene, CDR1 is SGHRS and CDR2 is YFSETQ. The CDR3 covers 22 residues. The CDR3 here is CASSFAVPRTLKWTEAYGGYTF. CDR3 nucleotide sequence: TGCGCCAGCAGCTTCGCCGTTCCGCGGACCTTAAAATGGACAGAGGCCTATGGCGGCTACACCTTC.

The chain couples TRBV6-1 to TRBJ1-1; the match to TRBD1 covers 10 bases. This CDR3 comprises 13 residues. Per germline, CDR1 MNHNS and CDR2 SASEGT. J lost 6 bases, V lost 6 bases, and 4 bases had no gene match. The CDR3 coding sequence is TGTGCCAGCAGCCAGGGACAGGGGCCTGAAGCTTTCTTT. As protein: CASSQGQGPEAFF.

V gene TRBV28 combines with J gene TRBJ2-5, with unresolved D. This CDR3 has 13 residues. Trimming took 5 bases from V and 1 from J, leaving 8 bases between them. Germline V gives CDR1 MDHEN, CDR2 SYDVKM. The CDR3 sequence is CASSPLSQETQYF. DNA for the CDR3: TGTGCCAGCAGTCCACTGTCCCAAGAGACCCAGTACTTC.

V gene TRBV7-9 combines with J gene TRBJ2-7; no definite D call. Germline lookup yields CDR1 SEHNR and CDR2 FQNEAQ (reference sequence). CDR3 length: 13 amino acids. V was shortened by 8 bases and J by 0 bases, with 11 bases between the two germline ends. The CDR3 DNA is TGTGCCAGCGGCCTGGTGAACTCCTACGAGCAGTACTTC. It translates to CASGLVNSYEQYF.

The V call is TRBV5-6, the J call TRBJ1-3; maybe TRBD1 (5 bases). Germline V CDR1 and CDR2: SGHDT, YYEEEE. V lost 5 bases to trimming and J lost 0 bases, with 15 bases between them. The CDR3 is 16 residues long. The CDR3 DNA follows: TGTGCCAGCAGGAGAACGGGGGGGAGCTCTGGAAACACCATATATTTT. Its translation is CASRRTGGSSGNTIYF.

For this clone: This same CDR3 is encoded by further DNA sequences in the sample. This chain links TRBV2 with TRBJ1-5; D possibly corresponds to TRBD1 (6 bases). The CDR3 consists of 14 residues. Germline CDR1 is SNHLY and CDR2 is FYNNEI. V lost 7 bases to trimming and J lost 4 bases, with 14 bases between them. As DNA, the CDR3 is TGTGCCAGCACCGGACAGTTTAGTAATCAGCCCCAGCATTTT. Translated, it gives CASTGQFSNQPQHF.

This clone was counted a single time. The chain employs TRBV7-9 and TRBJ1-4; D unresolved. Germline values: CDR1 SEHNR, CDR2 FQNEAQ (reference sequence). This CDR3 is built from 16 residues. V was pared by 2 bases and J by 5 bases, with 15 bases between. Written as DNA, the CDR3 is TGTGCCAGCAGCTTAACGGTGGGCCACGCAAATGAAAAACTGTTTTTT. Protein: CASSLTVGHANEKLFF.

This chain uses TRBV28 with TRBJ1-3, with 7 bases that match TRBD1. Germline lookup yields CDR1 MDHEN and CDR2 SYDVKM. V gave up 10 bases and J gave up 4 bases; unmatched junction bases: 7. The CDR3 totals 13 residues. CDR3 amino acids: CATTTGVGNTIYF. As DNA, the CDR3 is TGTGCCACCACCACAGGGGTCGGAAACACCATATATTTT.

J is TRBJ2-7 and V is TRBV4-1; D uncertain. Per germline, CDR1 MGHRA and CDR2 YSYEKL. CDR3 length equals 13 residues. V was shortened by 1 base and J by 4 bases, with 8 bases between the two germline ends. The CDR3 DNA reads as TGCGCCAGCAGCCAAGGGCAGAATTACGAGCAGTACTTC. It codes for CASSQGQNYEQYF.

This clone was observed a few times. This chain uses TRBV5-1 with TRBJ1-1; the D is unclear. V was pared by 5 bases and J by 5 bases, with 10 bases between. This CDR3 has 12 amino acids. Per the germline V gene, CDR1 is SGHRS and CDR2 is YFSETQ. The CDR3 nucleotides read TGCGCCAGCAGGGACGGGGAAACTGAAGCTTTCTTT. It is translated as CASRDGETEAFF.

The J gene is TRBJ1-5, the V gene TRBV7-2, with D perhaps TRBD1 (5 bases). Germline V lookup: CDR1 SGHTA, CDR2 FQGNSA. V shed 5 bases and J shed 0 bases, with 11 bases lying between them. The CDR3 consists of 15 residues. Written as DNA, the CDR3 is TGTGCCAGCAGCCCACAGGTTTATAGCAATCAGCCCCAGCATTTT. Amino acids: CASSPQVYSNQPQHF.

This clone was seen just once. The rearrangement joins TRBV6-1 to TRBJ2-1; the D gene is possibly TRBD1 (6 bases). From germline, CDR1 is MNHNS and CDR2 SASEGT. Between the trimmed V and J ends, which lost 7 bases and 4 bases, there was a span of 17 bases. CDR3 length: 15 amino acids. CDR3: CASTHPLRGYNEQFF. The CDR3 coding sequence is TGTGCCAGCACCCACCCCCTGAGGGGGTACAATGAGCAGTTCTTC.

J is TRBJ2-7 and V is TRBV5-6; 12 bases are shared with TRBD2. V shed 4 bases, J shed 3 bases, and the junction held 14 bases outside the gene matches. The CDR3 covers 18 residues. Germline V CDR1 and CDR2: SGHDT, YYEEEE. The CDR3 nucleotides read TGTGCCAGCAGCCGTACTGTTGGGCTAGCGGGGGGGGGCTACGAGCAGTACTTC. Translating gives CASSRTVGLAGGGYEQYF.

The V and J genes are TRBV18 and TRBJ1-2; D is uncertain. The CDR3 length is 12 residues. V gave up 3 bases and J gave up 10 bases, with 12 bases separating them. The germline CDR1 and CDR2 sequences are KGHSH and LQKENI. CDR3: CASSPLGRAYTF. The CDR3 DNA follows: TGTGCCAGCTCACCGCTGGGCAGAGCCTACACCTTC.

CDR3 sequence (DNA): TGTGCCAGCAGTGAAGGATCAAGCGCGGGGGTCTGGGCAGATACGCAGTATTTT. This codes for CASSEGSSAGVWADTQYF. The chain employs TRBV6-1 and TRBJ2-3, with TRBD2 matching over 7 bases. The CDR3 loop spans 18 amino acids. Germline V CDR1 and CDR2: MNHNS, SASEGT. V trimming: 1 base; J trimming: 4 bases; junction bases outside the gene matches: 14.

The rearrangement uses TRBV2 and TRBJ1-1; TRBD1 might be the D (6 bases). The CDR3 extends over 13 amino acids. From germline, CDR1 is SNHLY and CDR2 FYNNEI. The germline V and J ends were trimmed by 8 bases and 6 bases, with 16 bases remaining between them. CDR3 DNA: TGTGCCAGCTCACTGGGACAACCCTCTGAAGCTTTCTTT. It is translated as CASSLGQPSEAFF.

This clone showed up just a few times. The chain recombines TRBV5-6 with TRBJ1-1, with D possibly matching TRBD1 (5 bases). Trimming took 3 bases from V and 4 from J, leaving 10 bases between them. Germline CDR1 SGHDT, CDR2 YYEEEE. This CDR3 spans 13 amino acids. DNA for the CDR3: TGTGCCAGCAGCTGGAGGGGTCGCACTGAAGCTTTCTTT. Protein: CASSWRGRTEAFF. The full variable domain, its missing parts supplied by reference TRBV5-6 and TRBJ1-1, is DAGVTQSPTHLIKTRGQQVTLRCSPKSGHDTVSWYQQALGQGPQFIFQYYEEEERQRGNFPDRFSGHQFPNYSSELNVNALLLGDSALYLCASSWRGRTEAFFGQGTRLTVV.

The genes are TRBV5-1 and TRBJ2-1; 10 nucleotides line up with TRBD1. The CDR3 consists of 14 residues. Germline assignment: CDR1 SGHRS and CDR2 YFSETQ. V shed 4 bases, J shed 5 bases, and the junction held 3 bases outside the gene matches. DNA of the CDR3: TGCGCCAGCAGCATAGACAGGGGGCACAATGAGCAGTTCTTC. Amino acids: CASSIDRGHNEQFF.

The V call is TRBV10-3, the J call TRBJ1-3; D gene unclear. The CDR3 loop spans 14 amino acids. V lost 7 bases and J 3 bases, leaving 13 bases between the germline ends. CDR1 is ENHRY and CDR2 is SYGVKD in the germline V gene. In DNA, the CDR3 is TGTGCCATCACCGCAGACGACTTTGGAAACACCATATATTTT. Residues: CAITADDFGNTIYF.

V gene TRBV7-9 combines with J gene TRBJ2-2, with D perhaps TRBD2 (6 bases). Trimming left V 7 bases short and J 5 bases short, with 20 bases between. Germline values: CDR1 SEHNR, CDR2 FQNEAQ (reference sequence). CDR3 length equals 16 residues. The CDR3 DNA follows: TGTGCCAGCACCTCGAATAGACTAGTTGTGACCGGGGAGCTGTTTTTT. Residues: CASTSNRLVVTGELFF.

The chain is built from TRBV7-9 and TRBJ1-1; D perhaps matches TRBD1 (6 bases). V gave up 3 bases and J gave up 4 bases, with 15 bases separating them. This CDR3 has 15 amino acids. Per the germline V gene, CDR1 is SEHNR and CDR2 is FQNEAQ (reference sequence). The CDR3 DNA reads TGTGCCAGCAGCTTGGATTCGACAGGTGGCACTGAAGCTTTCTTT. It codes for CASSLDSTGGTEAFF.

The chain carries TRBV19 and TRBJ1-1; tentatively, D is TRBD1 (6 bases). Trimming shortened V by 5 bases and J by 0 bases, and 13 bases separated the two germline ends. CDR1 and CDR2 (germline): LNHDA, SQIVND (reference sequence). This CDR3 comprises 15 residues. The chain's CDR3 is CASSSLDSLNTEAFF. For the CDR3, the DNA is TGTGCCAGTAGTTCCCTGGACAGTTTGAACACTGAAGCTTTCTTT.